The rows below give T cell receptor beta chains drawn from one sample of a study of blood T cells in healthy people across ages. Each CDR3 protein gets one entry after TCRdb re-called the 5' RACE reads with MiXCR. This sample has 1.5 million to 2 million distinct CDR3 sequences, with 49% found just once. What was sequenced was blood. Receptor source: a woman in her thirties or forties in good health. The CDR3 runs from the conserved cysteine through the conserved F or W.

v_gene	j_gene	CDR3aa
TRBV29-1	TRBJ1-4	CSVLRGNEKLFF
TRBV13	TRBJ1-2	CASNPAGSYGYTF
TRBV7-2	TRBJ2-5	CASSLRMARWETQYF
TRBV28	TRBJ2-1	CASSPTDRVPYNEQFF
TRBV12-3/TRBV12-4	TRBJ2-7	CASSLGTGREDYEQYF
TRBV18	TRBJ1-6	CASSPRDIIYSPLHF
TRBV15	TRBJ2-1	CATSSHSRDTYNEQFF
TRBV4-1	TRBJ2-5	CASSQVRSRQETQYF
TRBV4-3	TRBJ2-1	CASSQGPGLAGSNEQFF
TRBV25-1	TRBJ1-2	CASSSWSGSCDYTF
TRBV20-1	TRBJ2-1	CSAAIAGEPYNEQFF
TRBV4-3	TRBJ1-2	CASSQDVTAGYTF
TRBV28	TRBJ2-5	CASIIGGKETQYF
TRBV27	TRBJ2-1	CASRNRANEQFF
TRBV15	TRBJ2-1	CATSRAGDEQFF
TRBV12-3/TRBV12-4	TRBJ2-5	CASRPTGGPQETQYF
TRBV28	TRBJ1-2	CASVSGTVYGYTF
TRBV4-3	TRBJ1-4	CASSQGQGNEKLFF
TRBV15	TRBJ2-7	CATSRDRLTVTSYEQYF
TRBV7-2	TRBJ2-5	CASSLSWIQETQYF
TRBV20-1	TRBJ2-4	CSARAENIQYF
TRBV27	TRBJ2-7	CASSPETGDNEQYF
TRBV28	TRBJ2-1	CGSGAGHNKQFF
TRBV20-1	NA	CSASPSRGRFEQYF
TRBV20-1	TRBJ2-4	CSAREGLNIQYF
TRBV29-1	TRBJ2-4	CSVARQGGIQYF
TRBV9	TRBJ2-3	CASSASDTQYF
TRBV7-2	TRBJ2-7	CASSSFGGGNYEQYF
TRBV20-1	TRBJ2-7	CSAGVVYEQYF
TRBV5-7	TRBJ2-1	CASSSGLAGGHSYNEQFF
TRBV12-3/TRBV12-4	TRBJ2-2	CASRPDVGSGAIGGELFF
TRBV4-1	TRBJ2-5	CASSQGGGAYQETQYF
TRBV10-3	TRBJ1-1	CAIAQGAVSAEAFF
TRBV7-3	TRBJ2-3	CASSFTSGAADTQYF
TRBV20-1	TRBJ1-2	CSARPGEGYGYTF
TRBV5-1	TRBJ2-1	CASSLDSGVGNEQFF
TRBV2	TRBJ2-3	CASSERLATYTDTQYF
TRBV7-2	TRBJ2-3	CASSLGTSGLADTQYF
TRBV5-6	TRBJ2-7	CASSLVRGRSSYEQYF
TRBV11-2	TRBJ2-3	CASGLAPTDTQYF
TRBV4-2	TRBJ1-5	CASSQVTPGQGFNSNQPQHF
TRBV27	TRBJ2-6	CASTTLSGANVLTF
TRBV6-6	TRBJ2-1	CASSYSNSGGAYEQFF
TRBV7-9	NA	CASSLQRAGGKQETQYF
TRBV7-9	TRBJ2-7	CASSSGGGSYEQYF
TRBV4-1	TRBJ1-4	CASSQDRQGEDEKLFF
TRBV20-1	TRBJ2-5	CSALNSADGFPQETQYF
TRBV10-2	TRBJ2-1	CASSGTGPQETQFF
TRBV5-1	TRBJ2-6	CASQPLTGANVLTF
TRBV5-1	TRBJ1-5	CASSLGPGGAVGNQPQHF
TRBV10-3	TRBJ1-6	CAISESRQSYNSPLHF
TRBV11-2	NA	CASSSRSGGRYEQYF
TRBV12-5	TRBJ1-1	CASGSDSLGTEAFF
TRBV7-2	NA	CASSYQQGTETQYF
TRBV4-1	TRBJ2-1	CASSQLTSGAEFF
TRBV20-1	NA	CSASAQIYEQYF
TRBV6-2/TRBV6-3	TRBJ2-5	CASRRGLQETQYF
TRBV2	TRBJ1-2	CASWTYGYTF
TRBV7-9	NA	CASSFGQDGTQYF
TRBV4-1	TRBJ2-7	CASSQVSGEQYF